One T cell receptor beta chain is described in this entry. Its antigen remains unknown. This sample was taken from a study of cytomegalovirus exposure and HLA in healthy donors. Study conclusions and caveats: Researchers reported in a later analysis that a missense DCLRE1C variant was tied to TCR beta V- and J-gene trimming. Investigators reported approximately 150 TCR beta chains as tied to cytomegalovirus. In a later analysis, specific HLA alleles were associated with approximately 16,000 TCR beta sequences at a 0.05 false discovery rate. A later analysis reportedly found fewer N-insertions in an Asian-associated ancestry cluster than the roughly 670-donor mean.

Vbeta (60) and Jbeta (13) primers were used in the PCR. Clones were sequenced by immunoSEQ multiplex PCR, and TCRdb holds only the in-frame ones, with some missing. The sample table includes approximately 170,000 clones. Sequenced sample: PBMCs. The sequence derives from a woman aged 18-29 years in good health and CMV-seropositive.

CDR3 in amino acids: CASSLGLSGRIADTQYF. CDR3 bases: TGTGCCAGCAGCTTAGGATTGTCAGGTCGAATCGCAGATACGCAGTATTTT. The chain joins TRBV7-9 to TRBJ2-3; unclear D gene. The CDR3 is 17 amino acids. Germline lookup yields CDR1 SEHNR and CDR2 FQNEAQ (reference sequence). Trimming shortened V by 1 base and J by 4 bases, and 18 bases separated the two germline ends. The variable domain in full, with the rest retrieved from reference TRBV7-9 and TRBJ2-3, is DTGVSQNPRHKITKRGQNVTFRCDPISEHNRLYWYRQTLGQGPEFLTYFQNEAQLEKSRLLSDRFSAERPKGSFSTLEIQRTEQGDSAMYLCASSLGLSGRIADTQYFGPGTRLTVL.